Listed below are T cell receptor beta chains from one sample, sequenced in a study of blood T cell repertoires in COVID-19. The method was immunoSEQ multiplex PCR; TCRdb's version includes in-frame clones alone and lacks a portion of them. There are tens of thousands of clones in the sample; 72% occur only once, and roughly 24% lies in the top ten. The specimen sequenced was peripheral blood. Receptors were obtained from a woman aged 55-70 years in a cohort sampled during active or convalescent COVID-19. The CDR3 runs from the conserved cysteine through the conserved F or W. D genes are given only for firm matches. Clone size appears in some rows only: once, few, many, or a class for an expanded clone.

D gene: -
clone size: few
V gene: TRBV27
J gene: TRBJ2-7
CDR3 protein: CASSFGLDEQYF
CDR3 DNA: TGTGCCAGCAGTTTTGGACTGGACGAGCAGTACTTC

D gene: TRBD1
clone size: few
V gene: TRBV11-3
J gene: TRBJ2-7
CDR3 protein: CASSRDRAYEQYF
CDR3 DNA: TGTGCCAGCAGCAGGGACAGGGCCTACGAGCAGTACTTC

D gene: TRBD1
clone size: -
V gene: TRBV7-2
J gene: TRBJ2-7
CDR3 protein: CASSRGTADEQYF
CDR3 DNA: TGTGCCAGCAGCCGAGGGACAGCAGACGAGCAGTACTTC

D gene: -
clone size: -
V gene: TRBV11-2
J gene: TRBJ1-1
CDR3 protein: CASRAYVNTEAFF
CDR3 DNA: TGTGCCAGCAGAGCCTACGTGAACACTGAAGCTTTCTTT

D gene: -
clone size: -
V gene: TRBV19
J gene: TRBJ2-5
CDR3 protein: CASSPPDRETQYF
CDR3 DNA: TGTGCCAGTAGTCCCCCCGACAGGGAGACCCAGTACTTC

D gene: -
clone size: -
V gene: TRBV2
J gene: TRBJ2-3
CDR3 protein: CASSPGVSTDTQYF
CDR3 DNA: TGTGCCAGCAGTCCGGGGGTGAGCACAGATACGCAGTATTTT

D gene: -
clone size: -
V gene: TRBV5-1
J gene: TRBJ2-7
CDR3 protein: CASYDGTGILSYEQYF
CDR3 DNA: TGCGCCAGCTACGATGGTACAGGGATTTTGTCCTACGAGCAGTACTTC

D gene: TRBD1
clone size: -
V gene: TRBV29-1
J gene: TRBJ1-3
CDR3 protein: CSVAGGHGNTIYF
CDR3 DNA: TGCAGCGTAGCAGGGGGCCATGGAAACACCATATATTTT

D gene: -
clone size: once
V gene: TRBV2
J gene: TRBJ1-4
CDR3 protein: CASSDGRTPPQHEKLFF
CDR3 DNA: TGTGCCAGCAGTGATGGGAGGACCCCTCCTCAGCATGAAAAACTGTTTTTT

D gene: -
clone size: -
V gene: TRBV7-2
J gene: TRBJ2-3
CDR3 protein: CASSPATVGGTDTQYF
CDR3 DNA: TGTGCCAGCAGCCCAGCGACTGTTGGGGGGACAGATACGCAGTATTTT

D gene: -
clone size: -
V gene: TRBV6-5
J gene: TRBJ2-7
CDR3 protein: CASSSLGGREQYF
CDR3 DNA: TGTGCCAGCAGTTCCCTGGGGGGGCGCGAGCAGTACTTC

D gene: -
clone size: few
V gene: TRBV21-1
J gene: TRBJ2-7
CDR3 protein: CASRGTGNPYEQYF
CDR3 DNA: TGTGCCAGCAGGGGGACAGGGAACCCCTACGAGCAGTACTTC

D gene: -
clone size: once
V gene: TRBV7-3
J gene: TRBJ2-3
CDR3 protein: CASSLSEALDTQYF
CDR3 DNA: TGTGCCAGCAGCTTAAGTGAAGCGTTAGATACGCAGTATTTT

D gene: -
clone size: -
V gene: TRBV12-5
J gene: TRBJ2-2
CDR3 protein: CASGLVAGSGELFF
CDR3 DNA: TGTGCTAGTGGTTTGGTCGCGGGTTCAGGGGAGCTGTTTTTT

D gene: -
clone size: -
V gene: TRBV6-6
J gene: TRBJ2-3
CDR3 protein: CASSRLASTDTQYF
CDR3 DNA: TGTGCCAGCAGTAGACTGGCTAGCACAGATACGCAGTATTTT

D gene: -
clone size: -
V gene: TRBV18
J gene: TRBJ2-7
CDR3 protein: CASSEGQSSYEQYF
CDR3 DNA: TGTGCCAGCTCGGAGGGACAGAGCTCCTACGAGCAGTACTTC

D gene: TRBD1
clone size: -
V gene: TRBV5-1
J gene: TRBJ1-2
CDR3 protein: CASSALDPRQGARGYTF
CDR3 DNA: TGCGCCAGCAGCGCCCTGGACCCGAGGCAGGGGGCTCGAGGCTACACCTTC

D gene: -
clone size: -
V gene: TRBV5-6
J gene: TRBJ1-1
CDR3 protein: CASSWGGGTEAFF
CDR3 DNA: TGTGCCAGCAGCTGGGGGGGAGGCACTGAAGCTTTCTTT

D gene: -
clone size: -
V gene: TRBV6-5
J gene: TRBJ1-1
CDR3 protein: CASTRGPEAFF
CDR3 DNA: TGTGCCAGCACAAGGGGCCCTGAAGCTTTCTTT

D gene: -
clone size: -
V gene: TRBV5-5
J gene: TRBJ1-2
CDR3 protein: CASSLEGTRANYGYTF
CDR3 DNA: TGTGCCAGCAGCTTGGAGGGGACACGGGCTAACTATGGCTACACCTTC

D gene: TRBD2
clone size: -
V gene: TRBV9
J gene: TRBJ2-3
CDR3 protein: CASSVPSGGLTDTQYF
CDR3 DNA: TGTGCCAGCAGCGTACCCAGCGGGGGGCTCACAGATACGCAGTATTTT

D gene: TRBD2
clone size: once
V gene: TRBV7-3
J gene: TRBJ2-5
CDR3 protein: CASSLMGLGYDETQYF
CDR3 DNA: TGTGCCAGCAGCTTAATGGGACTAGGATATGATGAGACCCAGTACTTC

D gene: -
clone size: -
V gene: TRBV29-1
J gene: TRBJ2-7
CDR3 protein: CSVGTDSSYEQYF
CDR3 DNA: TGCAGCGTTGGGACTGACTCGTCCTACGAGCAGTACTTC

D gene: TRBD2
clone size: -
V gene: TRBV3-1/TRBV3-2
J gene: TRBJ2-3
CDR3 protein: CASSQGPGLAGYTQYF
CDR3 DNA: TGTGCCAGCAGCCAAGGTCCGGGACTAGCGGGGTATACGCAGTATTTT

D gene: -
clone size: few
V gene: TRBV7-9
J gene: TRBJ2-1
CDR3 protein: CASSLGVGQGLHEQFF
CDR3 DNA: TGTGCCAGCAGCTTAGGGGTGGGGCAGGGGTTACATGAGCAGTTCTTC

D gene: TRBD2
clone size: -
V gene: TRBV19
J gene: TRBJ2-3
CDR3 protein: CASSIVSSGGADTQYF
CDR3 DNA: TGTGCCAGTAGTATAGTTTCTAGCGGGGGTGCAGATACGCAGTATTTT

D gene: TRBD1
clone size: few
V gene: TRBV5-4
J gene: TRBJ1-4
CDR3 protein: CASSLGGSANEKLFF
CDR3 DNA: TGTGCCAGCAGTCTAGGGGGCTCGGCTAATGAAAAACTGTTTTTT

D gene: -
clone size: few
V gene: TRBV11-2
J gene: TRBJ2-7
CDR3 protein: CASSSIRGGGRKQYF
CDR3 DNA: TGTGCCAGCAGCTCCATAAGAGGGGGTGGGCGGAAGCAGTACTTC

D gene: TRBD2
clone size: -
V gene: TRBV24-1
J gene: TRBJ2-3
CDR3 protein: CATSDFKRTSGGYTDTQYF
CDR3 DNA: TGTGCCACCAGTGATTTTAAAAGGACTAGCGGGGGGTACACAGATACGCAGTATTTT

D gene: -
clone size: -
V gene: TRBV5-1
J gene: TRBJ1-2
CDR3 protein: CASSGTDNYGYTF
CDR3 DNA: TGCGCCAGCAGCGGCACAGATAACTATGGCTACACCTTC

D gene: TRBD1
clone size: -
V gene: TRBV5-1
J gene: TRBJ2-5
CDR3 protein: CASSLGGQGQETQYF
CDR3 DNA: TGCGCCAGCAGCTTGGGGGGACAGGGACAAGAGACCCAGTACTTC

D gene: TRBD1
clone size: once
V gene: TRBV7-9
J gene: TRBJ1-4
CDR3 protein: CASRRTGTVNEKLFF
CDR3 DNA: TGTGCCAGCAGAAGAACCGGGACAGTGAATGAAAAACTGTTTTTT

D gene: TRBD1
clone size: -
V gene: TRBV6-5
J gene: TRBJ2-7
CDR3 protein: CASSRTGVSAYEQYF
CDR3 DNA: TGTGCCAGCAGCCGAACAGGGGTTTCCGCCTACGAGCAGTACTTC

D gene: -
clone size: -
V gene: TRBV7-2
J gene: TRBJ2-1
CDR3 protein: CASSLLASYNEQFF
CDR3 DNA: TGTGCCAGCAGCTTACTAGCCTCCTACAATGAGCAGTTCTTC

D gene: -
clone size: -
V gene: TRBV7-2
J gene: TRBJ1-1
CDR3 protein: CASSVIQGVTEAFF
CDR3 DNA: TGTGCCAGCAGCGTAATACAGGGAGTCACTGAAGCTTTCTTT

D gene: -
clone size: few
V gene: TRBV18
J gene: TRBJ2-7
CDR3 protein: CASLNSLGSYEQYF
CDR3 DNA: TGTGCCAGCCTTAATAGTCTCGGGTCCTACGAGCAGTACTTC

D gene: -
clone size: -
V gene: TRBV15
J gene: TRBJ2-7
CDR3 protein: CATSRVSGPGGEQYF
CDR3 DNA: TGTGCCACCAGCAGAGTATCTGGACCCGGAGGTGAGCAGTACTTC

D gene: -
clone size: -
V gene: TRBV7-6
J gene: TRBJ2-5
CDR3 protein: CASSPVGETQYF
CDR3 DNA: TGTGCCAGCAGCCCCGTCGGAGAGACCCAGTACTTC

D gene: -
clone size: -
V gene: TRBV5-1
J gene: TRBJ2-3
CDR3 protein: CASSSQTSTDTQYF
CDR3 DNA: TGCGCCAGCAGCTCCCAGACTAGCACAGATACGCAGTATTTT

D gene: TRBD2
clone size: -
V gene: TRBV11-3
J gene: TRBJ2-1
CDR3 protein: CASRLGSGTGEQFF
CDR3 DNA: TGTGCCAGCAGGTTGGGTAGCGGGACTGGGGAGCAGTTCTTC

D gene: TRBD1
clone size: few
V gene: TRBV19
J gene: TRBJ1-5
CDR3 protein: CASSIRAGGRSNQPQHF
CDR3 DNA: TGTGCCAGTAGTATAAGGGCAGGGGGAAGGAGCAATCAGCCCCAGCATTTT

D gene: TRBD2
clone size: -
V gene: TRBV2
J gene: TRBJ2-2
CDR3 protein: CASSDVASGGGGELFF
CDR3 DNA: TGTGCCAGCAGTGATGTTGCTAGCGGGGGAGGTGGGGAGCTGTTTTTT

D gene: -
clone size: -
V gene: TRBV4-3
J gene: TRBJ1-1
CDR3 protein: CASSQEHANTEAFF
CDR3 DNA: TGCGCCAGCAGCCAAGAACATGCGAACACTGAAGCTTTCTTT

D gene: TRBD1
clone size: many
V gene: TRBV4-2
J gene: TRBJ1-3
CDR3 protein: CASSQGDRVTGNTIYF
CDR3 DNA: TGTGCCAGCAGCCAAGGGGACAGGGTCACCGGAAACACCATATATTTT

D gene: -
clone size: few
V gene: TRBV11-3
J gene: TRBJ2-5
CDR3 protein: CASSLTGHQETQYF
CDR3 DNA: TGTGCCAGCAGCTTGACAGGACACCAAGAGACCCAGTACTTC

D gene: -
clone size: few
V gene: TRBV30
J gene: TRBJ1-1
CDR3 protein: CAWSVFQGSFEYNTEAFF
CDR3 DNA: TGTGCCTGGAGTGTCTTCCAGGGGAGCTTTGAGTATAACACTGAAGCTTTCTTT

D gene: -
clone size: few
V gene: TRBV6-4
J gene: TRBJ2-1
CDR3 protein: CASSATWSSYNEQFF
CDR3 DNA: TGTGCCAGCAGTGCTACCTGGAGCTCCTACAATGAGCAGTTCTTC

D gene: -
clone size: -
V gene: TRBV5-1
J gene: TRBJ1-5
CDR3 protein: CASSFGSNQPQHF
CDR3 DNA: TGCGCCAGCAGCTTCGGTAGCAATCAGCCCCAGCATTTT

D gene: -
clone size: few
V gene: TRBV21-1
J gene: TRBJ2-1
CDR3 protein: CASSKERRGRTDEQFF
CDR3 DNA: TGTGCCAGCAGCAAAGAAAGGCGGGGGCGGACTGATGAGCAGTTCTTC

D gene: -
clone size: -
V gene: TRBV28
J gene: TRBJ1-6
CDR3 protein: CASSLYSGTYNSPLHF
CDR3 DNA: TGTGCCAGCAGTTTATATTCGGGGACCTATAATTCACCCCTCCACTTT

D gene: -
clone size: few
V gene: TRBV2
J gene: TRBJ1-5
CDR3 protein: CASRDSDQPQHF
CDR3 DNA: TGTGCCAGCAGGGACAGCGATCAGCCCCAGCATTTT

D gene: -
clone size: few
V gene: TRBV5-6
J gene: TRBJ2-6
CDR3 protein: CASSLNQVSGANVLTF
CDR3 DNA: TGTGCCAGCAGCTTGAATCAGGTATCGGGGGCCAACGTCCTGACTTTC

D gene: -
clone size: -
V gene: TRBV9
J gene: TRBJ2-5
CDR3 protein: CASSRDYQETQYF
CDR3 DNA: TGTGCCAGCAGCAGAGATTACCAAGAGACCCAGTACTTC

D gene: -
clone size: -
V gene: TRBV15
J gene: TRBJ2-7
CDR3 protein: CATSRGLQGWEQYF
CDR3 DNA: TGTGCCACCAGCAGAGGTCTTCAGGGGTGGGAGCAGTACTTC

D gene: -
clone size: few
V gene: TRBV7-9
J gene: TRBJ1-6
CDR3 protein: CASTNWGAGYNSPLHF
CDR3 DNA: TGTGCCAGTACGAACTGGGGCGCCGGATATAATTCACCCCTCCACTTT

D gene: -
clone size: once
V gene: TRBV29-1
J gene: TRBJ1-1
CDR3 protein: CSVENRLNTEAFF
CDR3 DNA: TGCAGCGTTGAAAACAGGTTGAACACTGAAGCTTTCTTT

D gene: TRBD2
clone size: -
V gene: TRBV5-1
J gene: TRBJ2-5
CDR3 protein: CASSPRTSGEETQYF
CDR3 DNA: TGCGCCAGCAGCCCGAGGACTAGCGGGGAAGAGACCCAGTACTTC

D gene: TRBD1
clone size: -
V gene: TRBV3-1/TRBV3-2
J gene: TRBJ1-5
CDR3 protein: CASSRGQGAGQPQHF
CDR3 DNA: TGTGCCAGCAGCAGGGGACAGGGGGCTGGTCAGCCCCAGCATTTT

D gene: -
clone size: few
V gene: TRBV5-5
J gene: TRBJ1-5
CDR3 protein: CASSGLQGNQPQHF
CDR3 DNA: TGTGCCAGCAGCGGCCTACAGGGAAATCAGCCCCAGCATTTT

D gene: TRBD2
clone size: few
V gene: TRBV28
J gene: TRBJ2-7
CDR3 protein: CASSLWLTRAVPDGGVGYEQYF
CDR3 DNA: TGTGCCAGCAGTTTATGGCTTACCCGGGCGGTTCCGGACGGGGGGGTAGGATACGAGCAGTACTTC